This T cell receptor (beta chain) was identified in a study of blood T cell repertoires in COVID-19. Study-level background: The cDNA or gDNA used as material had been derived from T cells, B-cell-depleted T cells, or PBMCs.

Patients at the Seattle site were enrolled during active infection and followed longitudinally. With 2 bases removed from V and 6 bases from J, the gap between germline ends came to 13 bases. This CDR3 region has 14 residues. Germline-derived CDR1 and CDR2 are LNHDA and SQIVND (reference sequence). This clone is a singleton in its sample. Using immunoSEQ multiplex PCR, the repertoire was profiled, and TCRdb retains in-frame clones only, with some absent. The sample carries some 390,000 clones, about 89% recorded once. This rearrangement joins TRBV19 to TRBJ1-2; TRBD1 is a possible D gene (6 bases). Sequencing input: peripheral blood. The TCR was taken from a woman aged 60-70 years with COVID-19, enrolled during active disease. Written as DNA, the CDR3 is TGTGCCAGTAGTATAAGGCGTCAGGGGAATGGCTACACCTTC. It translates to CASSIRRQGNGYTF.